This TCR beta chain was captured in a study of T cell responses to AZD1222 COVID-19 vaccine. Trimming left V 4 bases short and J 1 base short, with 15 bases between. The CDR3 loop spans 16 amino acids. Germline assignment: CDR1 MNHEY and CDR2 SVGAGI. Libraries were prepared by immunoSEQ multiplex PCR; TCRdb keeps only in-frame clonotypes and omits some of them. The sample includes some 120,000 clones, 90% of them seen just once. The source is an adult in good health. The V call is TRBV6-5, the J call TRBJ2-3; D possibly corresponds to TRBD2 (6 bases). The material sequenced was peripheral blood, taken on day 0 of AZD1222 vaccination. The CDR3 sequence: CASSSPSAWGTDTQYF. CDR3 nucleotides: TGTGCCAGCAGTTCGCCTAGCGCCTGGGGCACAGATACGCAGTATTTT.